This TCR beta chain stems from a study of T cell repertoires in cytomegalovirus infection. The study, taken as a whole, reports: CMV carriers having the relevant HLA were flagged by cumulative public TCR beta family frequency.

Note on this clonotype: Antigen: not known.

The length of the CDR3 is 13 residues. Germline V gene sequence: CDR1 MNHEY, CDR2 SMNVEV (reference sequence). V was pared by 2 bases and J by 6 bases, with 8 bases between. TCRdb reprocessed the reads with MiXCR, giving one entry per CDR3 protein. The sample has 300,000 to 400,000 distinct CDR3 sequences; roughly 20% are singletons. The gene calls are TRBV27 and TRBJ2-1, with D unresolved. This TCR derives from a human donor in good health (CMV status not recorded). Some clones in this sample may be carry-over from other donors' samples. The sequenced material came from PBMCs. CDR3 residues: CASSLAVFNEQFF. The CDR3 DNA is TGTGCCAGCAGTTTAGCGGTATTCAATGAGCAGTTCTTC.